The 10 T cell receptor beta chains below were found in one sample sequenced in a study of blood T cell repertoires in COVID-19. TCRdb's table, derived via immunoSEQ multiplex PCR, lists solely in-frame clones and lacks some. The sample holds 25,000 to 30,000 clones; around nine tenths are singletons and the top ten take about a sixth. The specimen sequenced was peripheral blood. The source of these receptors is a human donor in a cohort sampled during active COVID-19.

This chain joins TRBV2 and TRBJ2-5; D remains unclear. The CDR3 has 13 amino acids. Trimming took off 3 bases at V and 5 bases at J, with 10 bases between the two ends. Per the germline V gene, CDR1 is SNHLY and CDR2 is FYNNEI. DNA for the CDR3: TGTGCCAGCAGTGAGAGTGTTCGGGAGACCCAGTACTTC. Its protein is CASSESVRETQYF.

The rearrangement uses TRBV5-1 and TRBJ2-7, with D uncertain. This CDR3 has 16 residues. V was clipped by 0 bases and J by 0 bases, with 13 bases between them. CDR1 SGHRS and CDR2 YFSETQ come from the germline V gene. Written as DNA, the CDR3 is TGCGCCAGCAGCTTGGTTGGCGGAAGAACCTCCTACGAGCAGTACTTC. Protein sequence: CASSLVGGRTSYEQYF.

J is TRBJ1-4 and V is TRBV7-8; D gene ambiguous. Germline CDR1 reads SGHVS; CDR2 reads FQNEAQ. Trimming cost V 2 bases and J 6 bases, with 10 bases left between them. This CDR3 region has 14 residues. This CDR3 reads CASSLRAMDEKLFF. CDR3 in DNA: TGTGCCAGCAGCTTAAGAGCGATGGATGAAAAACTGTTTTTT. The complete variable domain, with remaining parts taken from reference TRBV7-8 and TRBJ1-4, reads GAGVSQSPRYKVAKRGQDVALRCDPISGHVSLFWYQQALGQGPEFLTYFQNEAQLDKSGLPSDRFFAERPEGSVSTLKIQRTQQEDSAVYLCASSLRAMDEKLFFGSGTQLSVL.

CDR3 loop: CSVEYGGDEQFF. The CDR3 coding sequence is TGCAGCGTTGAATATGGCGGGGATGAGCAGTTCTTC. The rearrangement uses TRBV29-1 and TRBJ2-1, with TRBD2 as a possible D gene (6 bases). CDR1 is SQVTM and CDR2 is ANQGSEA in the germline V gene. Trimming left V 2 bases short and J 8 bases short, with 10 bases between. This CDR3 comprises 12 residues.

This clone appeared a few times. The CDR3 loop reads CASAAGQPYQPQHF. CDR3 nucleotide sequence: TGTGCCAGTGCGGCGGGACAGCCTTATCAGCCCCAGCATTTT. V and J are TRBV19 and TRBJ1-5; the match to TRBD1 covers 7 bases. The CDR3 length is 14 residues. The germline V gene encodes CDR1 LNHDA and CDR2 SQIVND (reference sequence). V was pared by 8 bases and J by 5 bases, with 9 bases of the junction left unmatched.

J is TRBJ2-7 and V is TRBV6-1, with D possibly being TRBD2 (5 bases). Trimming left V 3 bases short and J 7 bases short, with 16 bases between. The CDR3 is 14 residues long. The germline V gene encodes CDR1 MNHNS and CDR2 SASEGT. CDR3 sequence reads: CASSDRFHSGEQYF. In nucleotides, the CDR3 is TGTGCCAGCAGTGACAGGTTTCACTCGGGGGAGCAGTACTTC.

The CDR3, as DNA: TGTGCCAGCAGCCCCCGACAGGGGTTCGGGGAGCTGTTTTTT. Amino acid sequence: CASSPRQGFGELFF. The chain links TRBV5-4 to TRBJ2-2; 8 bases match TRBD1. Trimming cost V 4 bases and J 7 bases; bases outside gene matches: 6. The CDR3 sequence is 14 residues long. CDR1 and CDR2 (germline): SGHNT, YYREEE (reference sequence).

The chain recombines TRBV12-3 or TRBV12-4 with TRBJ2-3; D remains unclear. Trimming removed 3 bases at V and 10 bases at J, with 11 bases between. This CDR3 is 12 amino acids long. The chain's CDR3 is CASSFTPTAQYF. The CDR3 DNA is TGTGCCAGCAGTTTTACCCCCACGGCGCAGTATTTT.

V gene TRBV18 combines with J gene TRBJ2-1; D perhaps matches TRBD2 (6 bases). Germline assignment: CDR1 KGHSH and CDR2 LQKENI. V was trimmed by 4 bases and J by 10 bases, leaving 17 bases between them. This CDR3 region has 14 residues. The CDR3 region has the DNA TGTGCCAGCTCACAGAGGGACTCCCGAGCAGAGCAGTTCTTC. It encodes CASSQRDSRAEQFF.

The chain combines TRBV21-1 with TRBJ1-2. TRBV21-1 corresponds to a pseudogene. There are 12 residues in the CDR3. CDR3 coding DNA: TGTGCCAGCAGCAAGGAGGTGGCTGGCTACACCTTC. The encoded protein is CASSKEVAGYTF.